The rows below give T cell receptor beta chains drawn from one sample of a study of OX40 agonist ivuxolimab in advanced cancers. Sequencing used immunoSEQ multiplex PCR; TCRdb keeps in-frame clones, though not all of them. Of under 140,000 clones detected, about nine tenths appear once; the ten largest clones hold 0.25% to 0.3%. Sample: CD4+ or CD8+ T cells sorted from blood, taken in a trial of the OX40 agonist ivuxolimab. Receptors originate from an adult with an advanced solid tumor such as melanoma, head and neck, liver or kidney cancer. Both conserved end residues are part of each CDR3. The order of the fields is CDR3 protein, CDR3 DNA, D gene, CDR3 length, clone size, J gene, V gene. D genes are given only for firm matches. Only part of the rows carry a size: once, few, many, or a class if the clone is expanded.

CASSPAAGRLYYNEQFF TGTGCCAGCTCACCCGCGGCGGGGAGGTTATACTACAATGAGCAGTTCTTC . 17 . TRBJ2-1 TRBV18
CASTRGEETQYF TGTGCCAGCACCAGGGGGGAAGAGACCCAGTACTTC . 12 . TRBJ2-5 TRBV7-9
CASSPLGRFKQETQYF TGTGCCAGCTCACCACTCGGACGGTTTAAACAAGAGACCCAGTACTTC . 16 . TRBJ2-5 TRBV18
CASSRDRLYQPQHF TGTGCCAGCAGCCGGGACAGACTTTATCAGCCCCAGCATTTT TRBD1 14 . TRBJ1-5 TRBV9
CASSEWLGNTGELFF TGCGCCAGCAGTGAGTGGTTGGGAAACACCGGGGAGCTGTTTTTT . 15 . TRBJ2-2 TRBV10-2
CAWSGGPGQPQHF TGTGCCTGGAGTGGGGGGCCCGGACAGCCCCAGCATTTT . 13 once TRBJ1-5 TRBV30
CASSLAQQGVYNEQFF TGTGCCAGCAGCCTGGCGCAGCAGGGAGTCTACAATGAGCAGTTCTTC . 16 . TRBJ2-1 TRBV5-4
CASGTGDSPLHF TGTGCCAGCGGGACAGGGGATTCACCCCTCCACTTT TRBD1 12 . TRBJ1-6 TRBV2
CASSLASSAISYEQYF TGTGCCAGCAGCTTAGCTTCGTCAGCGATCTCCTACGAGCAGTACTTC . 16 . TRBJ2-7 TRBV11-2
CASSLPAAEGYTF TGTGCCAGCAGCTTACCAGCAGCGGAAGGCTACACCTTC . 13 . TRBJ1-2 TRBV7-3
CASSVGHQSIRTEAFF TGTGCCAGCAGCGTAGGACACCAGAGTATTCGCACTGAAGCTTTCTTT . 16 . TRBJ1-1 TRBV9
CASSPWTSANTGELFF TGTGCCAGCAGCCCCTGGACTAGCGCGAACACCGGGGAGCTGTTTTTT TRBD2 16 . TRBJ2-2 TRBV5-4
CATSRDFGQLGKLFF TGTGCCACCAGCAGAGATTTCGGCCAGTTGGGAAAACTGTTTTTT . 15 . TRBJ1-4 TRBV15
CASSLGGTAGDEGYTF TGCGCCAGCAGCTTAGGCGGGACGGCCGGAGATGAAGGCTACACCTTC . 16 . TRBJ1-2 TRBV5-1
CASSTGIYEQYF TGTGCCAGCAGCACAGGAATCTACGAGCAGTACTTC . 12 . TRBJ2-7 TRBV9
CASSIPGTDRHYGYTF TGTGCCAGCAGTATTCCCGGTACGGACAGGCACTATGGCTACACCTTC TRBD1 16 . TRBJ1-2 TRBV28
CASSERERQPQHF TGTGCCAGCAGTGAAAGGGAGCGGCAGCCCCAGCATTTT . 13 . TRBJ1-5 TRBV6-1
CASRNGNGANVLTF TGTGCCAGCAGAAATGGAAACGGGGCCAACGTCCTGACTTTC . 14 . TRBJ2-6 TRBV6-5
CSATEGRHGYTF TGCAGCGCGACGGAGGGGAGGCATGGCTACACCTTC . 12 . TRBJ1-2 TRBV29-1
CASSLEGARNEKLFF TGTGCCAGCAGCTTGGAGGGGGCGCGGAATGAAAAACTGTTTTTT TRBD1 15 . TRBJ1-4 TRBV5-4
CASSQTIEGDLNTIYF TGTGCCAGCAGCCAGACGATCGAGGGGGATCTAAACACCATATATTTT . 16 . TRBJ1-3 TRBV7-9
CSANDKRQHLSSYNEQFF TGCAGCGCCAACGACAAAAGACAGCACCTCTCCTCCTACAATGAGCAGTTCTTC . 18 . TRBJ2-1 TRBV29-1
CASSQGGLMNTEAFF TGCGCCAGCAGCCAAGGAGGGTTAATGAACACTGAAGCTTTCTTT . 15 . TRBJ1-1 TRBV4-3
CASSLARTGGDGYTF TGTGCCAGCAGCTTAGCGCGGACAGGGGGGGATGGCTACACCTTC TRBD1 15 . TRBJ1-2 TRBV11-2
CSARITETQYF TGCAGTGCTAGAATTACGGAGACCCAGTACTTC . 11 . TRBJ2-5 TRBV20-1
CASSLSGGRGNTIYF TGTGCCAGCAGCTTATCAGGGGGCCGTGGAAACACCATATATTTT TRBD1 15 . TRBJ1-3 TRBV7-9
CASSNTGGRVRGQPQHF TGTGCCAGCAGCAACACAGGGGGCCGGGTAAGGGGTCAGCCCCAGCATTTT TRBD1 17 . TRBJ1-5 TRBV7-8
CAWSGGPPLDQQYF TGTGCCTGGAGTGGAGGTCCACCGTTGGATCAGCAGTACTTC . 14 . TRBJ2-7 TRBV30
CASSYGSGYARGAFF TGTGCCAGCAGTTACGGAAGTGGGTATGCCCGGGGGGCTTTCTTT . 15 . TRBJ1-1 TRBV6-5
CASREDTDTQYF TGCGCCAGCAGGGAGGACACAGATACGCAGTATTTT . 12 once TRBJ2-3 TRBV5-1
CASSLGTDRGTYNEQFF TGTGCCAGCAGCTTAGGGACCGACAGGGGGACCTACAATGAGCAGTTCTTC TRBD1 17 . TRBJ2-1 TRBV11-3
CASSSLRQLNTEAFF TGTGCCAGCAGTTCCCTCCGACAGTTGAACACTGAAGCTTTCTTT . 15 . TRBJ1-1 TRBV27
CASRMEGGANVLTF TGTGCCAGCAGGATGGAGGGGGGGGCCAACGTCCTGACTTTC . 14 . TRBJ2-6 TRBV27
CASSRRRDRSTDTQYF TGTGCCAGCAGCCGGAGACGCGACAGGTCGACGGATACGCAGTATTTT . 16 . TRBJ2-3 TRBV7-3
CASSPSQGSSSGNTIYF TGTGCCAGTAGTCCCAGCCAGGGGTCGAGCTCTGGAAACACCATATATTTT . 17 . TRBJ1-3 TRBV19
CASSRVTGELFF TGTGCCAGCAGCCGAGTCACCGGGGAGCTGTTTTTT . 12 . TRBJ2-2 TRBV7-2
CASTDSGSYEQFF TGCGCCAGCACAGATAGCGGGAGCTATGAGCAGTTCTTC TRBD2 13 . TRBJ2-1 TRBV5-1
CASSILSGNPAVTEAFF TGTGCCAGCTCAATTCTATCAGGGAACCCCGCGGTCACTGAAGCTTTCTTT . 17 . TRBJ1-1 TRBV11-1
CASSLGVRLQPQHF TGTGCCAGCAGCTTAGGGGTCAGGCTCCAGCCCCAGCATTTT . 14 . TRBJ1-5 TRBV11-2
CASSKTGTYEQYF TGTGCCAGCAGTAAGACAGGGACGTACGAGCAGTACTTC TRBD1 13 . TRBJ2-7 TRBV27
CASSIAGDPNRGTQYF TGTGCCAGTAGTATAGCCGGGGACCCAAACAGGGGGACCCAGTACTTC TRBD1 16 . TRBJ2-5 TRBV19
CASSDPVPYRKQFF TGTGCCAGCAGTGATCCCGTGCCATACAGAAAGCAGTTCTTC . 14 . TRBJ2-1 TRBV25-1
CASSQDLAGLDTQYF TGTGCCAGCAGCCAAGATCTAGCGGGGTTAGATACGCAGTATTTT TRBD2 15 . TRBJ2-3 TRBV14
CASSYYDTEAFF TGTGCCAGTAGTTATTACGACACTGAAGCTTTCTTT . 12 . TRBJ1-1 TRBV19
CAWSRDRGSYEQYF TGTGCCTGGTCCCGGGACAGAGGCTCCTACGAGCAGTACTTC TRBD1 14 . TRBJ2-7 TRBV30
CASSPRTELAKNIQYF TGTGCCAGCAGCCCCCGGACAGAACTAGCCAAAAACATTCAGTACTTC . 16 . TRBJ2-4 TRBV11-1
CASSLEGREAFF TGTGCCAGCAGCTTAGAAGGCAGAGAAGCTTTCTTT . 12 . TRBJ1-1 TRBV7-9
CASSLMGQGGEKLFF TGTGCCAGCAGCTTAATGGGGCAGGGAGGGGAAAAACTGTTTTTT . 15 . TRBJ1-4 TRBV11-2
CASSSISAGGTDTQYF TGTGCCAGCAGCTCTATATCAGCGGGGGGCACAGATACGCAGTATTTT TRBD2 16 . TRBJ2-3 TRBV7-9
CASSRPRLAPGELFF TGTGCCAGCAGCCGTCCAAGACTAGCGCCCGGGGAGCTGTTTTTT TRBD2 15 . TRBJ2-2 TRBV7-8
CVSTGTLNQPQHF TGTGTCAGCACTGGGACTCTCAATCAGCCCCAGCATTTT . 13 . TRBJ1-5 TRBV6-1
CASNQDWNEQFF TGTGCCAGCAACCAGGACTGGAATGAGCAGTTCTTC . 12 . TRBJ2-1 TRBV6-6
CASSSWTGGQQPQHF TGTGCCAGCAGCAGCTGGACAGGGGGCCAGCAGCCCCAGCATTTT . 15 . TRBJ1-5 TRBV21-1